The 26 T cell receptor beta chains below come from one sample, sequenced in a study of vaccination effects on CD4 cells after COVID-19. The antigens these receptors bind are not known. Viral peptide pools were used in the ViraFEST assay to expand antigen-specific CD4+ T cells, and sequencing came afterward. Scientists isolated CD4+ T cells after an approximately 10-day culture period ended. Recipients of the vaccine had no prior SARS-CoV-2 infection and negative nucleocapsid antibodies. Method: immunoSEQ multiplex PCR; TCRdb's copy keeps in-frame clones and lacks some. The table shows tens of thousands of clones, with roughly 70% occurring only once. The starting material was CD4+ T cells from PBMCs cultured with HCoV-OC43 spike peptides, obtained before COVID-19 vaccination. The sample's subset: HCoV-OC43 spike overlapping peptide pool stimulation. The receptors here all came from a human donor who received a COVID-19 vaccine.

The V and J genes are TRBV7-9 and TRBJ2-1; 11 bases match TRBD2. The CDR3 is 19 residues long. J lost 0 bases, V lost 5 bases, and 12 bases had no gene match. Germline CDR1 reads SEHNR; CDR2 reads FQNEAQ (reference sequence). The CDR3 DNA is TGTGCCAGCAGCCCCACCGGGACTAGCGGACGGAGCTCCTACAATGAGCAGTTCTTC. Translated: CASSPTGTSGRSSYNEQFF.

The chain combines TRBV2 with TRBJ1-5; D possibly corresponds to TRBD1 (5 bases). V lost 1 base and J 7 bases, leaving 11 bases between the germline ends. The CDR3 totals 14 residues. Germline values: CDR1 SNHLY, CDR2 FYNNEI. In DNA form, the CDR3 reads TGTGCCAGCAGTGAAGAGGGGACTCAACAGCCCCAGCATTTT. Translated, it gives CASSEEGTQQPQHF.

The chain employs TRBV4-3 and TRBJ1-6; D remains unclear. The V gene lost 3 bases and the J gene lost 8 bases, with 14 bases spanning the gap. In germline, CDR1 is LGHNA, CDR2 YSLEER. This CDR3 has 15 amino acids. The CDR3 DNA is TGCGCCAGCAGCCATTCGGATAGGGATCATTCACCCCTCCACTTT. It translates to CASSHSDRDHSPLHF.

The table lists this clone with a count of one. V is TRBV5-4 and J is TRBJ2-5; weak D call: TRBD2 (7 bases). V lost 0 bases and J lost 5, with 14 bases in between. Germline values: CDR1 SGHNT, CDR2 YYREEE (reference sequence). This CDR3 contains 15 residues. The CDR3 sequence is CASSLGGGRGETQYF. In nucleotides, the CDR3 is TGTGCCAGCAGCTTGGGGGGGGGCAGGGGTGAGACCCAGTACTTC.

V gene TRBV6-5 combines with J gene TRBJ1-5, with D uncertain. V was cut by 7 bases and J by 3 bases, with 13 bases left in between. The V gene's germline CDR1 is MNHEY and CDR2 SVGAGI. The CDR3 runs 14 residues. The CDR3 loop reads CASTAFRSNQPQHF. The CDR3 region has the DNA TGTGCCAGCACCGCCTTCAGATCCAATCAGCCCCAGCATTTT.

The V gene is TRBV5-1, the J gene TRBJ1-2; the match to TRBD1 covers 7 bases. This CDR3 is 15 amino acids long. J gave up 7 bases and V 0 bases, and 9 bases lay outside the gene matches. In germline, CDR1 is SGHRS, CDR2 YFSETQ. The CDR3 bases are TGCGCCAGCAGCTTGGTCGAGGGGGCCCGGGGTGGCTACACCTTC. It specifies CASSLVEGARGGYTF.

The chain has TRBV18 and TRBJ1-2, with TRBD1 as a possible D gene (6 bases). Germline V gene lookup returns CDR1 KGHSH and CDR2 LQKENI. This CDR3 has 14 residues. V shed 2 bases and J shed 6 bases, with 13 bases lying between them. CDR3 region: CASSPTQGQDGYTF. CDR3 nucleotides: TGTGCCAGCTCACCAACCCAGGGGCAGGATGGCTACACCTTC.

The chain employs TRBV27 and TRBJ2-7; TRBD2 agrees at 8 bases. Trimming cost V 5 bases and J 6 bases; bases outside gene matches: 12. Germline loops: CDR1 MNHEY, CDR2 SMNVEV (reference sequence). This CDR3 region has 15 residues. Here the CDR3 reads CASSLSGTSGSEQYF. CDR3 in DNA: TGTGCCAGCAGTCTCTCCGGGACTAGTGGATCCGAGCAGTACTTC.

The rearrangement links TRBV18 to TRBJ1-4; no clear D gene. This CDR3 is built from 16 residues. In germline, CDR1 is KGHSH, CDR2 LQKENI. Trimming stripped 3 bases from V and 0 bases from J, with 11 bases between. The CDR3 protein is CASSPYRATTNEKLFF. The CDR3 DNA follows: TGTGCCAGCTCACCGTACCGAGCCACAACTAATGAAAAACTGTTTTTT.

This chain links TRBV7-6 with TRBJ1-1; 9 positions agree with TRBD1. Germline V gene lookup returns CDR1 SGHVS and CDR2 FNYEAQ. The CDR3 has 15 amino acids. The ends lost 0 bases at V and 6 bases at J; junction bases unmatched: 5. The CDR3 DNA sequence: TGTGCCAGCAGCTTAGCGACAGGGGGAATCCCTGAAGCTTTCTTT. Translating gives CASSLATGGIPEAFF. The full variable domain, completed using reference TRBV7-6 and TRBJ1-1, is GAGVSQSPRYKVTKRGQDVALRCDPISGHVSLYWYRQALGQGPEFLTYFNYEAQQDKSGLPNDRFSAERPEGSISTLTIQRTEQRDSAMYRCASSLATGGIPEAFFGQGTRLTVV.

The V gene is TRBV3-1 (or the pseudogene TRBV3-2), the J gene TRBJ1-5, with 9 bases identical to TRBD1. Germline CDR1 reads LGHDT; CDR2 reads YNNKEL (reference sequence). This CDR3 comprises 16 residues. Germline trimming cut 3 bases from V and 3 bases from J; bases unmatched to any gene: 6. This CDR3 is CASSHTGQGINQPQHF. The CDR3 nucleotides are TGTGCCAGCAGCCATACCGGACAGGGGATCAATCAGCCCCAGCATTTT.

V is TRBV2 and J is TRBJ2-7, with TRBD1 matching 7 bases. CDR1 SNHLY and CDR2 FYNNEI come from the germline V gene. V gave up 4 bases and J gave up 2 bases; unmatched junction bases: 8. The CDR3 is made up of 15 amino acids. CDR3 in amino acids: CASSVRTGGAYEQYF. The CDR3 DNA reads TGTGCCAGCAGTGTACGGACAGGTGGGGCCTACGAGCAGTACTTC. Based on the CDR3 plus reference TRBV2 and TRBJ2-7, the full variable domain is EPEVTQTPSHQVTQMGQEVILRCVPISNHLYFYWYRQILGQKVEFLVSFYNNEISEKSEIFDDQFSVERPDGSNFTLKIRSTKLEDSAMYFCASSVRTGGAYEQYFGPGTRLTVT.

The genes are TRBV28 and TRBJ2-5; 7 bases align to TRBD2. The V gene end was trimmed by 4 bases and the J gene end by 4 bases; junction bases not matched to a gene: 0. The CDR3 extends over 12 amino acids. Germline values: CDR1 MDHEN, CDR2 SYDVKM. The CDR3 DNA follows: TGTGCCAGCAGTTGGGAGGGAGAGACCCAGTACTTC. Protein sequence: CASSWEGETQYF.

The chain couples TRBV15 to TRBJ1-6; TRBD1 aligns across 9 bases. The V and J ends lost 4 bases and 5 bases, in that order; junction bases with no gene match: 3. The V gene's germline CDR1 is LNHNV and CDR2 YYDKDF (reference sequence). The CDR3 loop spans 15 amino acids. The CDR3 nucleotides read TGTGCCACCAGCATTTGGGACAGGGATAATTCACCCCTCCACTTT. This codes for CATSIWDRDNSPLHF.

The rearrangement uses TRBV7-3 and TRBJ2-3; 8 nucleotides match TRBD2. Germline CDR1 and CDR2: SGHTA and FQGTGA. The CDR3 runs to 14 residues. The ends lost 3 bases at V and 6 bases at J; junction bases unmatched: 5. The DNA for the CDR3 is TGTGCCAGCAGCTTCAGGACTAGCTCGGATACGCAGTATTTT. Protein sequence: CASSFRTSSDTQYF.

The CDR3 loop is CASSRDRGPEAFF. The CDR3 nucleotides are TGTGCCAGTAGTAGGGACAGGGGCCCTGAAGCTTTCTTT. The rearrangement joins TRBV19 to TRBJ1-1; 10 bases fit TRBD1. Trimming took 4 bases from V and 6 from J; bases not matched to a gene: 2. CDR1 LNHDA and CDR2 SQIVND come from the germline V gene (reference sequence). The CDR3 is made up of 13 amino acids.

The chain has TRBV7-2 and TRBJ1-2; possibly TRBD1 for D (6 bases). Per germline, CDR1 SGHTA and CDR2 FQGNSA. V lost 7 bases, J lost 8 bases, and 17 bases lay in between. The CDR3 is 13 amino acids. CDR3 protein: CASTSGQNGGYTF. The CDR3 bases are TGTGCCAGCACCTCGGGACAAAATGGAGGCTACACCTTC. The variable domain in full, with the rest retrieved from reference TRBV7-2 and TRBJ1-2, is GAGVSQSPSNKVTEKGKDVELRCDPISGHTALYWYRQSLGQGLEFLIYFQGNSAPDKSGLPSDRFSAERTGGSVSTLTIQRTQQEDSAVYLCASTSGQNGGYTFGSGTRLTVV.

The chain combines TRBV28 with TRBJ2-3, with 8 positions matching TRBD1. The V gene's germline CDR1 is MDHEN and CDR2 SYDVKM. The CDR3 sequence is 15 residues long. V dropped 8 bases and J dropped 5; count of bases not matched to a gene: 12. This CDR3 reads CASASGSGGEDTQYF. DNA for the CDR3: TGTGCCAGCGCCAGCGGGTCAGGGGGCGAAGATACGCAGTATTTT.

In the case of this clone: The junction departs from germline at one end; a sequencing error may be responsible. The V gene is TRBV5-4, the J gene TRBJ1-3, with no clear D. The CDR3 loop spans 12 amino acids. CDR1 SGHNT and CDR2 YYREEE come from the germline V gene (reference sequence). The CDR3 region has the DNA TGTGCCAGCAGCTTTCTTGGAGACACCATATATTTT. Translated: CASSFLGDTIYF.

This sequence joins TRBV5-6 and TRBJ1-2; D not resolved. Looked up from germline, CDR1 is SGHDT and CDR2 is YYEEEE. CDR3 length: 14 amino acids. V gave up 0 bases and J gave up 3 bases, with 9 bases separating them. CDR3 in amino acids: CASSLGRVDYGYTF. The CDR3, as DNA: TGTGCCAGCAGCTTGGGACGGGTTGACTATGGCTACACCTTC.

The V gene is TRBV5-1, the J gene TRBJ2-1; no reliable D call. V gave up 6 bases and J gave up 6 bases, with 7 bases separating them. CDR3 size: 11 residues. From germline, CDR1 is SGHRS and CDR2 YFSETQ. CDR3 DNA sequence: TGCGCCAGCAAGGTGCTCAATGAGCAGTTCTTC. It specifies CASKVLNEQFF.

The chain combines TRBV2 with TRBJ1-1; 7 bases are a match to TRBD1. The V gene's germline CDR1 is SNHLY and CDR2 FYNNEI. This CDR3 is built from 14 residues. With V trimmed by 6 bases and J by 0 bases, 4 bases remained unmatched. The CDR3 region has the DNA TGTGCCAGCAGGGATGACAGGGTGAACACTGAAGCTTTCTTT. Translation: CASRDDRVNTEAFF.

This clone occurred once. The chain uses TRBV6-5 and TRBJ1-1, with 7 bases identical to TRBD1. Germline V gene sequence: CDR1 MNHEY, CDR2 SVGAGI. The CDR3 consists of 14 residues. Trimming cost V 6 bases and J 4 bases; bases outside gene matches: 8. CDR3 amino acids: CASRKDRVGTEAFF. The CDR3, as DNA: TGTGCCAGCAGGAAAGACAGGGTAGGCACTGAAGCTTTCTTT.

The CDR3 sequence: CATGASSGANVLTF. CDR3 DNA: TGTGCCACCGGTGCCTCCTCTGGGGCCAACGTCCTGACTTTC. The chain links TRBV19 to TRBJ2-6; D is unclear. Germline CDR1 reads LNHDA; CDR2 reads SQIVND (reference sequence). There are 14 residues in the CDR3. With 10 bases removed from V and 0 bases from J, the gap between germline ends came to 10 bases.

V and J are TRBV30 and TRBJ1-1; D not certain. This CDR3 is 13 amino acids long. The germline V and J ends were trimmed by 2 bases and 1 base, with 8 bases remaining between them. The germline gives CDR1 GTSNPN, CDR2 SVGIG (reference sequence). The CDR3 DNA follows: TGTGCCTGGAGTCCGGACGGGAACACTGAAGCTTTCTTT. Translation gives CAWSPDGNTEAFF.

The V and J genes are TRBV7-8 and TRBJ2-7, with 9 bases identical to TRBD2. Germline V gene data show CDR1 as SGHVS and CDR2 as FQNEAQ. This CDR3 comprises 17 residues. J was trimmed by 2 bases and V by 1 base; bases with no gene match: 9. The CDR3 loop reads CASSLGLGLAITYEQYF. The CDR3 nucleotides are TGTGCCAGCAGCTTAGGTCTCGGACTAGCGATTACCTACGAGCAGTACTTC.